This TCR beta chain was obtained from a study of cytomegalovirus exposure and HLA in healthy donors. Both 60 Vbeta primers and 13 Jbeta primers went into the PCR. Some clones are missing from TCRdb's copy, which holds only in-frame ones; the method was immunoSEQ multiplex PCR. Of 200,000 to 250,000 clones in the sample, more than 75% were seen once. Study-wide points: In a later analysis, specific HLA alleles were associated with 15,000 to 20,000 TCR beta sequences at a 0.05 false discovery rate. As a later analysis revealed, most CMV-associated TCR beta chains appeared HLA-restricted.

In regard to this clone: The antigen is undetermined.

The CDR3 is made up of 16 amino acids. Germline V lookup: CDR1 MNHEY, CDR2 SMNVEV (reference sequence). V trimming: 5 bases; J trimming: 0 bases; junction bases outside the gene matches: 9. The V gene is TRBV27, the J gene TRBJ2-7; 8 bases agree with TRBD2. The sequencing sample was made of PBMCs. The clonotype originates from a human donor in good health. In nucleotides, the CDR3 is TGTGCCAGCAGTCCAGCCGGGACTAGGGGCTCCTACGAGCAGTACTTC. Translated, it gives CASSPAGTRGSYEQYF.